Following are 10 T cell receptor beta chains from one sample sequenced in a study of blood T cell repertoires in COVID-19. Libraries were prepared by immunoSEQ multiplex PCR; TCRdb keeps only in-frame clonotypes and omits some of them. The profile shows under 150,000 clones, 90% of them singletons. The sample taken for sequencing was peripheral blood. These receptors came from a man in his sixties with COVID-19, enrolled during active disease.

V gene TRBV19 combines with J gene TRBJ2-7, with 9 bases fitting TRBD2. Germline assignment: CDR1 LNHDA and CDR2 SQIVND (reference sequence). CDR3 size: 14 residues. J gave up 7 bases and V 5 bases, and 9 bases lay outside the gene matches. Here the CDR3 reads CASSPSEREEEQYF. The CDR3 bases are TGTGCCAGTAGTCCCTCCGAGCGGGAGGAGGAGCAGTACTTC.

The J gene is TRBJ2-5, the V gene TRBV10-3; TRBD2 matches 10 bases. Germline assignment: CDR1 ENHRY and CDR2 SYGVKD. Losses at the gene ends were 2 bases for V and 7 bases for J; bases not matched to a gene: 10. The CDR3 loop spans 16 amino acids. The CDR3 coding sequence is TGTGCCATCAGTGAGGGGCTAGCGGGAGCGGGCGGGACCCAGTACTTC. As protein: CAISEGLAGAGGTQYF.

CDR3 coding DNA: TGTGCCAGCGCTGAACAGGGCGGGTCGGAGACCCAGTACTTC. Its protein product is CASAEQGGSETQYF. This sequence joins TRBV11-3 and TRBJ2-5; tentatively, D is TRBD1 (6 bases). Trimming pared 8 bases from V and 5 bases from J, leaving 18 bases between. Germline V gene sequence: CDR1 SGHNT, CDR2 YENEEA. This CDR3 spans 14 amino acids.

The gene calls are TRBV24-1 and TRBJ2-1; 10 bases agree with TRBD1. There are 16 residues in the CDR3. Germline lookup yields CDR1 KGHDR and CDR2 SFDVKD. V lost 3 bases and J lost 6; bases outside the gene matches: 7. As DNA, the CDR3 is TGTGCCACCAGTGATCCCGGGACAGGGGACGTCAATGAGCAGTTCTTC. Encoded protein: CATSDPGTGDVNEQFF.

This clone was observed a few times. The V call is TRBV30, the J call TRBJ2-1, with D possibly TRBD1 on 5 matching bases. The germline V gene encodes CDR1 GTSNPN and CDR2 SVGIG (reference sequence). CDR3 size: 15 residues. V lost 3 bases, J lost 4 bases, and 16 bases lay in between. The CDR3 DNA reads as TGTGCCTGGAGCGATCAGGGTTTTGCGTACAATGAGCAGTTCTTC. Translated, it gives CAWSDQGFAYNEQFF.

V is TRBV7-9 and J is TRBJ2-3; the match to TRBD2 covers 7 bases. Germline V CDR1 and CDR2: SEHNR, FQNEAQ (reference sequence). The V segment lost 7 bases and the J segment 2 bases; nucleotides outside the gene matches: 9. The CDR3 is 15 amino acids. DNA of the CDR3: TGTGCCAGCATCCCAAGAGCGGGACTCACAGATACGCAGTATTTT. Translated, it gives CASIPRAGLTDTQYF.

The chain recombines TRBV3-1 (or the pseudogene TRBV3-2) with TRBJ1-2; tentatively, D is TRBD1 (6 bases). V lost 4 bases, J lost 4 bases, and 10 bases lay in between. Germline lookup yields CDR1 LGHDT and CDR2 YNNKEL (reference sequence). CDR3 size: 13 residues. The CDR3 loop reads CASSLTGPYGYTF. CDR3 nucleotide sequence: TGTGCCAGCAGCCTTACAGGGCCCTATGGCTACACCTTC.

The rearrangement uses TRBV9 and TRBJ2-3; 8 bases are a match to TRBD2. The germline CDR1 and CDR2 sequences are SGDLS and YYNGEE. The CDR3 has 17 amino acids. After removal of 0 bases from V and 0 bases from J, the junction contained 6 bases not matched to a gene. The CDR3 sequence: CASSVDGREGSTDTQYF. The CDR3 coding sequence is TGTGCCAGCAGCGTAGATGGACGGGAGGGTAGCACAGATACGCAGTATTTT.

The chain recombines TRBV3-1 (or the pseudogene TRBV3-2) with TRBJ1-5; D may be TRBD1 (6 bases). The germline V gene encodes CDR1 LGHDT and CDR2 YNNKEL (reference sequence). The CDR3 length is 16 residues. Trimming took 6 bases from V and 2 from J, leaving 17 bases between them. The CDR3, as DNA: TGTGCCAGCAGTCTGGGGGCGGCCGGCGGCAATCAGCCCCAGCATTTT. Protein product: CASSLGAAGGNQPQHF.

V and J are TRBV19 and TRBJ1-4; 10 nucleotides line up with TRBD1. There are 13 residues in the CDR3. Trimming removed 6 bases from V and 7 bases from J; junction bases left unmatched: 2. Germline CDR1 and CDR2: LNHDA and SQIVND (reference sequence). In nucleotides, the CDR3 is TGTGCCAGTAGCCGGGACAGGGGTGAAAAACTGTTTTTT. This translates into CASSRDRGEKLFF.